One sample yielded the 19 T cell receptor beta chains listed below, sequenced in a study of CD8+CD57+ T cells in acquired aplastic anemia. An expansion of CD8+CD57+ cells by flow cytometry had been shown in patients chosen for sequencing. Genomic DNA constituted the template upon which TCR beta VDJ and CDR3 profiling was performed. TCRdb re-called the reads through MiXCR, storing one row per CDR3 protein. The top ten clones hold around 3.2% of a sample with more than 150,000 distinct CDR3 sequences, less than 50% of them seen once. Input material: sorted CD4+, CD8+, or CD8+CD57+ T cells (not recorded which) from PBMCs. These receptors all stem from a human donor with aplastic anemia.

A single count supports this clonotype. The chain uses TRBV24-1 and TRBJ1-1; 7 bases are a match to TRBD1. This CDR3 is built from 14 residues. Germline V gives CDR1 KGHDR, CDR2 SFDVKD. The V segment lost 7 bases and the J segment 2 bases; nucleotides outside the gene matches: 6. The CDR3 sequence is CATRPGQVNTEAFF. CDR3 coding DNA: TGTGCCACCAGGCCCGGACAGGTCAACACTGAAGCTTTCTTT.

This clonotype was found a few times. The CDR3 spells CASSLRTSSHTQYF. CDR3 bases: TGTGCCAGCAGTTTAAGGACTAGCTCCCATACGCAGTATTTT. This chain joins TRBV27 and TRBJ2-3, with 8 bases matching TRBD2. In germline, CDR1 is MNHEY, CDR2 SMNVEV (reference sequence). This CDR3 region has 14 residues. V was clipped by 2 bases and J by 7 bases; unmatched bases: 5.

In this sample, this clonotype turned up a few times. The chain joins TRBV10-3 to TRBJ1-2, with D unresolved. V was pared by 0 bases and J by 2 bases, with 4 bases between. The CDR3 sequence is 13 residues long. Germline CDR1 reads ENHRY; CDR2 reads SYGVKD. The CDR3 DNA follows: TGTGCCATCAGTGAGTCAGGGAACTATGGCTACACCTTC. Protein: CAISESGNYGYTF.

This chain uses TRBV30 with TRBJ1-5; 8 bases agree with TRBD1. V shed 1 base and J 6 bases; nucleotides not matched to a gene: 5. The CDR3 runs 14 residues. From germline, CDR1 is GTSNPN and CDR2 SVGIG (reference sequence). CDR3 sequence (DNA): TGTGCCTGGAGTGACACACAGGGGGGTCAGCCCCAGCATTTT. Its protein is CAWSDTQGGQPQHF. The full variable domain, completed using reference TRBV30 and TRBJ1-5, is SQTIHQWPATLVQPVGSPLSLECTVEGTSNPNLYWYRQAAGRGLQLLFYSVGIGQISSEVPQNLSASRPQDRQFILSSKKLLLSDSGFYLCAWSDTQGGQPQHFGDGTRLSIL.

This chain uses TRBV20-1 with TRBJ2-5; 11 bases map to TRBD2. This CDR3 spans 15 amino acids. Per the germline V gene, CDR1 is DFQATT and CDR2 is SNEGSKA (reference sequence). V shed 3 bases, J shed 4 bases, and the junction held 7 bases outside the gene matches. For the CDR3, the DNA is TGCAGTGCTAGTTTGGGACTAGCGGTTCTAGAGACCCAGTACTTC. This gives the protein CSASLGLAVLETQYF.

This clonotype was counted at least ten times. The chain employs TRBV5-1 and TRBJ1-1, with D unclear. The CDR3 spans 14 residues. Germline lookup yields CDR1 SGHRS and CDR2 YFSETQ. Trimming left V 0 bases short and J 0 bases short, with 6 bases between. The CDR3 loop is CASSLDFLNTEAFF. As DNA, the CDR3 is TGCGCCAGCAGCTTGGACTTTTTGAACACTGAAGCTTTCTTT.

The rearrangement links TRBV19 to TRBJ1-2; D may be TRBD1 (6 bases). The CDR3 runs 13 residues. Germline V gene data show CDR1 as LNHDA and CDR2 as SQIVND (reference sequence). V was cut by 7 bases and J by 2 bases, with 11 bases left in between. CDR3 sequence (DNA): TGTGCCAGTACCCTAGGGGGGAACTATGGCTACACCTTC. Amino acid sequence: CASTLGGNYGYTF.

Note on this clonotype: A read error may explain this, as a much larger clone is one base away. The gene calls are TRBV6-5 and TRBJ2-5; TRBD2 might be the D (7 bases). Germline values: CDR1 MNHEY, CDR2 SVGAGI. This CDR3 contains 15 residues. This CDR3 reads CAGSYTGGEGETQYF. DNA of the CDR3: TGTGCCGGCAGTTACACGGGGGGCGAGGGAGAGACCCAGTACTTC.

The rearrangement joins TRBV24-1 to TRBJ2-1; TRBD2 might be the D (6 bases). The CDR3 is 17 residues long. The germline V gene has CDR1 KGHDR and CDR2 SFDVKD. The V gene lost 3 bases and the J gene lost 0 bases, with 14 bases spanning the gap. The CDR3: CATSDIGGVSSYNEQFF. CDR3 DNA: TGTGCCACCAGTGATATCGGGGGAGTTAGCTCCTACAATGAGCAGTTCTTC.

The chain links TRBV7-2 to TRBJ2-7; 10 nucleotides match TRBD2. Per the germline V gene, CDR1 is SGHTA and CDR2 is FQGNSA. After removal of 4 bases from V and 6 bases from J, the junction contained 6 bases not matched to a gene. CDR3 size: 14 residues. This chain's CDR3 is CASSSSGGGSEQYF. CDR3 nucleotide sequence: TGTGCCAGCAGCTCCAGCGGGGGGGGCAGCGAGCAGTACTTC. Complete variable domain (other parts from reference TRBV7-2 and TRBJ2-7): GAGVSQSPSNKVTEKGKDVELRCDPISGHTALYWYRQSLGQGLEFLIYFQGNSAPDKSGLPSDRFSAERTGGSVSTLTIQRTQQEDSAVYLCASSSSGGGSEQYFGPGTRLTVT.

The CDR3 here is CASSSPYGQEDTEAFF. Written as DNA, the CDR3 is TGTGCCAGCAGCTCACCTTACGGACAGGAGGACACTGAAGCTTTCTTT. The V call is TRBV28, the J call TRBJ1-1; 7 nucleotides align to TRBD1. The CDR3 covers 16 residues. Trimming took 6 bases from V and 3 from J; bases not matched to a gene: 13. Germline-derived CDR1 and CDR2 are MDHEN and SYDVKM.

The J gene is TRBJ1-6, the V gene TRBV5-6, with D perhaps matching TRBD1 (6 bases). From germline, CDR1 is SGHDT and CDR2 YYEEEE. The CDR3 length is 14 residues. Deletions cut 1 base from V and 7 bases from J, with 9 bases between. The CDR3 loop is CASSLRQGNSPLHF. The CDR3 nucleotides are TGTGCCAGCAGCTTGCGTCAGGGGAATTCACCCCTCCACTTT. Filled out from reference TRBV5-6 and TRBJ1-6, the complete variable domain reads DAGVTQSPTHLIKTRGQQVTLRCSPKSGHDTVSWYQQALGQGPQFIFQYYEEEERQRGNFPDRFSGHQFPNYSSELNVNALLLGDSALYLCASSLRQGNSPLHFGNGTRLTVT.

The chain employs TRBV19 and TRBJ2-7, with D possibly matching TRBD1 (5 bases). The CDR3 totals 13 residues. Germline V gene sequence: CDR1 LNHDA, CDR2 SQIVND (reference sequence). Deletions cut 9 bases from V and 7 bases from J, with 19 bases between. CDR3 DNA sequence: TGTGCCAGCAATTACGTAGGGGCGCGGGAGCAGTACGTC. Amino acids: CASNYVGAREQYV.

V and J are TRBV10-2 and TRBJ2-1; D is uncertain. Per germline, CDR1 WSHSY and CDR2 SAAADI. This CDR3 is built from 14 residues. Trimming stripped 6 bases from V and 6 bases from J, with 15 bases between. The CDR3 DNA sequence: TGCGCCAGCAGCCTCCGGGTGGACGTCAATGAGCAGTTCTTC. It codes for CASSLRVDVNEQFF.

This clonotype has only a few counts. A much bigger clone sits one base away, suggesting this may be a read error. The V and J genes are TRBV20-1 and TRBJ2-7; 7 positions match TRBD1. The V gene's germline CDR1 is DFQATT and CDR2 SNEGSKA (reference sequence). This CDR3 spans 12 amino acids. The J segment lost 3 bases and the V segment lost 5 bases, leaving 4 bases of the junction unmatched. CDR3: CSAGQGDYEQYV. In nucleotides, the CDR3 is TGCAGTGCTGGTCAGGGGGACTACGAGCAGTACGTC.

This clonotype has ten or more counts. V is TRBV7-3 and J is TRBJ2-7; TRBD1 matches 9 bases. With V trimmed by 5 bases and J by 4 bases, 9 bases remained unmatched. CDR1 is SGHTA, CDR2 FQGTGA, per germline. The CDR3 is 15 amino acids. CDR3 loop: CASSLDGTGPYEQYF. The CDR3 coding sequence is TGTGCCAGCAGCCTCGACGGGACAGGGCCTTACGAGCAGTACTTC.

The table lists this clonotype with many counts. The rearrangement links TRBV7-9 to TRBJ2-7; D possibly matches TRBD1 or TRBD2 (6 bases each). The CDR3 is 15 residues long. CDR1 and CDR2 from the germline V gene are SEHNR and FQNEAQ (reference sequence). V was shortened by 1 base and J by 7 bases, with 17 bases between the two germline ends. CDR3 region: CASSLGAGPQGEQYF. The DNA for the CDR3 is TGTGCCAGCAGCTTAGGAGCGGGTCCCCAGGGGGAGCAGTACTTC.

The genes are TRBV4-1 and TRBJ1-2; D unclear. This CDR3 is 13 amino acids long. Germline V gene data show CDR1 as MGHRA and CDR2 as YSYEKL. Trimming took off 0 bases at V and 8 bases at J, with 10 bases between the two ends. CDR3 in DNA: TGCGCCAGCAGCCAAGATCGGAATTCGGGCTACACCTTC. This sequence encodes CASSQDRNSGYTF.

This clonotype was seen at least ten times. V is TRBV29-1 and J is TRBJ2-2; tentatively, D is TRBD1 (5 bases). Trimming shortened V by 5 bases and J by 0 bases, and 7 bases separated the two germline ends. Germline V gives CDR1 SQVTM, CDR2 ANQGSEA. This CDR3 is 13 amino acids long. The CDR3 sequence: CSVWTSNTGELFF. CDR3 nucleotides: TGCAGCGTTTGGACATCGAACACCGGGGAGCTGTTTTTT.